This section outlines one T cell receptor (beta chain) sequence together with its context. A spike-in of synthetic TCR analog templates was added to each PCR. Assay used: immunoSEQ multiplex PCR; TCRdb lists only in-frame clones, some missing. Of about 41,000 clones in the sample, roughly 85% are singletons; the top ten hold 2.5% to 3%. Time point noted: peripheral blood 6 weeks after treatment start. This sample is drawn from a study of PD-L1 blockade in urothelial cancer. Overall study context: At some point between 2013 and 2015 therapy began: atezolizumab 1,200 mg intravenously every 3 weeks. At 3 weeks (second dose) and 6 weeks after starting treatment, blood was analyzed.

Germline lookup yields CDR1 GTSNPN and CDR2 SVGIG (reference sequence). V dropped 4 bases and J dropped 7; count of bases not matched to a gene: 10. The CDR3 extends over 15 amino acids. The rearrangement links TRBV30 to TRBJ2-1, with 10 bases that match TRBD2. The sequenced sample was PBMCs, obtained around atezolizumab (anti-PD-L1) treatment. The TCR originated in a man aged 70-80 years with urothelial cancer. The CDR3 coding sequence is TGTGCCTGGATCACCGCCAGGGGACTAGCGAATGAGCAGTTCTTC. Residues: CAWITARGLANEQFF.